The 25 T cell receptor beta chains listed next were all sequenced from one sample in a study of blood T cell repertoires in COVID-19. Some clones are missing from TCRdb's copy, which holds only in-frame ones; the method was immunoSEQ multiplex PCR. Among 60,000 to 70,000 clones, about 86% were seen once, and the ten largest hold around 1.4%. Input material: peripheral blood. The origin of the receptors is a woman aged 60-70 years with acute or convalescent COVID-19.

The V and J genes are TRBV30 and TRBJ1-1; TRBD1 might be the D (5 bases). V was clipped by 3 bases and J by 11 bases, with 10 bases between them. There are 10 residues in the CDR3. Germline values: CDR1 GTSNPN, CDR2 SVGIG (reference sequence). CDR3: CAWSRVGAFF. The CDR3 bases are TGTGCCTGGAGCAGGGTGGGGGCTTTCTTT.

This sequence joins TRBV15 and TRBJ1-5; D not resolved. There are 17 residues in the CDR3. The V and J ends lost 2 bases and 1 base respectively, with 15 bases between them. CDR1 and CDR2 (germline): LNHNV, YYDKDF (reference sequence). The CDR3 is CATSRLGVARSNQPQHF. The CDR3 nucleotides read TGTGCCACCAGCAGACTTGGAGTCGCGAGGAGCAATCAGCCCCAGCATTTT.

The CDR3 is CASSQVGLAGGNEQFF. The CDR3 DNA reads as TGCGCCAGCAGCCAAGTCGGACTAGCGGGAGGGAATGAGCAGTTCTTC. V usage is TRBV4-1 and J usage is TRBJ2-1; 15 bases agree with TRBD2. The CDR3 length is 16 residues. Unmatched junction bases numbered 2, after V lost 1 base and J lost 7 bases. CDR1 is MGHRA and CDR2 is YSYEKL in the germline V gene.

The chain combines TRBV2 with TRBJ2-7, with a possible D match to TRBD1 (6 bases). CDR1 and CDR2 (germline): SNHLY, FYNNEI. CDR3 length: 14 amino acids. With 7 bases removed from V and 4 bases from J, the gap between germline ends came to 17 bases. As DNA, the CDR3 is TGTGCCAGCAAGGACAGTCAGGTTCGGTACGAGCAGTACTTC. It specifies CASKDSQVRYEQYF.

The V gene is TRBV6-5, the J gene TRBJ1-1; D is uncertain. CDR1 and CDR2 from the germline V gene are MNHEY and SVGAGI. With 4 bases removed from V and 1 base from J, the gap between germline ends came to 16 bases. CDR3 length: 16 residues. The CDR3 sequence is CASSSGLGRRNTEAFF. The CDR3 DNA sequence: TGTGCCAGCAGTTCGGGCTTAGGGAGGCGGAACACTGAAGCTTTCTTT.

This chain links TRBV3-1 (or the pseudogene TRBV3-2) with TRBJ2-3; perhaps TRBD1 as D (5 bases). The V and J ends lost 4 bases and 2 bases respectively, with 16 bases between them. CDR3 length equals 16 residues. Germline V CDR1 and CDR2: LGHDT, YNNKEL (reference sequence). The CDR3 DNA is TGTGCCAGCAGCCCCGGTTGGGCCAGGGACACAGATACGCAGTATTTT. Amino acids: CASSPGWARDTDTQYF.

This clone occurred a few times. The chain is built from TRBV30 and TRBJ1-5; D is possibly TRBD1 (5 bases). Germline CDR1 GTSNPN, CDR2 SVGIG (reference sequence). The CDR3 extends over 15 amino acids. V was pared by 1 base and J by 4 bases, with 14 bases between. DNA for the CDR3: TGTGCCTGGAGTGAGGGACTTCTCCCAAATCAGCCCCAGCATTTT. This translates into CAWSEGLLPNQPQHF.

The CDR3 loop reads CASSLKQGNQETQYF. In DNA form, the CDR3 reads TGTGCCAGCAGCTTAAAACAGGGGAACCAAGAGACCCAGTACTTC. The chain couples TRBV7-9 to TRBJ2-5, with TRBD1 identical over 7 bases. The CDR3 has 15 amino acids. The V gene end was trimmed by 2 bases and the J gene end by 0 bases; junction bases not matched to a gene: 3. Germline CDR1 SEHNR, CDR2 FQNEAQ (reference sequence).

This rearrangement joins TRBV13 to TRBJ1-2, with D tentatively TRBD1 (5 bases). CDR1 is PRHDT, CDR2 FYEKMQ, per germline (reference sequence). The ends were cut back, 2 bases at V and 4 bases at J, with 14 bases in the middle. The CDR3 has 15 amino acids. Here the CDR3 DNA reads TGTGCCAGCAGCTTAAGGGAGGGGTCAATCTATGGCTACACCTTC. Residues: CASSLREGSIYGYTF.

This clone was seen a few times. The chain combines TRBV30 with TRBJ2-1, with 13 bases that match TRBD2. V lost 0 bases to trimming and J lost 4 bases; unmatched junction nucleotides: 6. From germline, CDR1 is GTSNPN and CDR2 SVGIG (reference sequence). The CDR3 sequence is 17 residues long. CDR3 coding DNA: TGTGCCTGGAGTGTATCCTGGACTAGCGGGAGTTACAATGAGCAGTTCTTC. Its translation: CAWSVSWTSGSYNEQFF. The full variable domain, completed using reference TRBV30 and TRBJ2-1, is SQTIHQWPATLVQPVGSPLSLECTVEGTSNPNLYWYRQAAGRGLQLLFYSVGIGQISSEVPQNLSASRPQDRQFILSSKKLLLSDSGFYLCAWSVSWTSGSYNEQFFGPGTRLTVL.

The chain combines TRBV6-5 with TRBJ1-2; TRBD1 agrees at 7 bases. Per the germline V gene, CDR1 is MNHEY and CDR2 is SVGAGI. This CDR3 is built from 15 residues. The V segment lost 3 bases and the J segment 5 bases; nucleotides outside the gene matches: 9. The CDR3 here is CASSYVEGARYGYTF. CDR3 DNA: TGTGCCAGCAGTTATGTAGAGGGGGCGCGGTATGGCTACACCTTC.

This clone was observed a single time. The rearrangement links TRBV28 to TRBJ1-2; weak D call: TRBD1 (5 bases). Trimming stripped 8 bases from V and 6 bases from J, with 22 bases between. The CDR3 loop spans 15 amino acids. Germline assignment: CDR1 MDHEN and CDR2 SYDVKM. CDR3 DNA sequence: TGTGCCAGCGCTTCCCTCGCAGGGATTTTTCATGGCTACACCTTC. Translation gives CASASLAGIFHGYTF.

This chain links TRBV5-1 with TRBJ1-1, with TRBD1 as a possible D gene (6 bases). The CDR3 runs to 15 residues. Germline V lookup: CDR1 SGHRS, CDR2 YFSETQ. Trimming shortened V by 0 bases and J by 4 bases, and 13 bases separated the two germline ends. The CDR3 protein is CASSLVGTLTTEAFF. The CDR3 region has the DNA TGCGCCAGCAGCTTGGTCGGGACATTAACCACTGAAGCTTTCTTT.

This clone showed up just a few times. V and J are TRBV6-2 or TRBV6-3 and TRBJ2-1; 9 positions match TRBD2. Germline-derived CDR1 and CDR2 are MNHEY and SVGEGT. The CDR3 runs to 18 residues. The V and J ends lost 2 bases and 4 bases, in that order; junction bases with no gene match: 12. CDR3 sequence (DNA): TGTGCCAGCAGTTACGCAGACCGTAGCGGGGGAAGGTACAATGAGCAGTTCTTC. Its translation: CASSYADRSGGRYNEQFF.

V and J are TRBV28 and TRBJ2-7; the match to TRBD2 covers 15 bases. CDR1 is MDHEN, CDR2 SYDVKM, per germline. The V and J ends lost 4 bases and 3 bases, in that order; junction bases with no gene match: 7. The CDR3 spans 17 residues. The CDR3 DNA is TGTGCCAGCAGTTCGGGGACTAGCGGGGGGACTTTCTACGAGCAGTACTTC. It specifies CASSSGTSGGTFYEQYF.

This chain connects TRBV18 to TRBJ1-1; D remains ambiguous. V shed 4 bases and J shed 1 base, with 4 bases lying between them. Germline CDR1 and CDR2: KGHSH and LQKENI. The CDR3 loop spans 12 amino acids. The CDR3 region is CASSLWNTEAFF. As DNA, the CDR3 is TGTGCCAGCTCACTCTGGAACACTGAAGCTTTCTTT.

As DNA, the CDR3 is TGTGCCAGCAGCCAAGAGCTGGGGCAGAATCGTAGGAACACAGATACGCAGTATTTT. Amino acids: CASSQELGQNRRNTDTQYF. J is TRBJ2-3 and V is TRBV3-1 (or the pseudogene TRBV3-2); tentative D call: TRBD1 (5 bases). The V gene lost 0 bases and the J gene lost 2 bases, with 21 bases spanning the gap. The CDR3 is 19 amino acids. From germline, CDR1 is LGHDT and CDR2 YNNKEL (reference sequence).

The rearrangement links TRBV5-1 to TRBJ2-3; D not resolved. V gave up 4 bases and J gave up 6 bases, with 18 bases separating them. CDR1 is SGHRS, CDR2 YFSETQ, per germline. This CDR3 region has 15 residues. The CDR3, as DNA: TGCGCCAGCAGCCCGCTTGGAGCGACTTTTGATACGCAGTATTTT. It codes for CASSPLGATFDTQYF.

The V gene is TRBV14, the J gene TRBJ2-1, with TRBD2 as a possible D gene (5 bases). V gave up 5 bases and J gave up 1 base, with 9 bases separating them. Per the germline V gene, CDR1 is SGHDN and CDR2 is FVKESK. This CDR3 has 14 amino acids. DNA for the CDR3: TGTGCCAGCAGCACTAGTGTGTCCTACAATGAGCAGTTCTTC. Translation gives CASSTSVSYNEQFF.

The chain recombines TRBV2 with TRBJ2-3; D uncertain. Germline assignment: CDR1 SNHLY and CDR2 FYNNEI. The CDR3 is made up of 15 amino acids. V lost 1 base and J 6 bases, leaving 14 bases between the germline ends. The CDR3 nucleotides read TGTGCCAGCAGTGAAGTTTTCAGTGGTAAGGATACGCAGTATTTT. This codes for CASSEVFSGKDTQYF.

The rearrangement uses TRBV28 and TRBJ1-5; TRBD1 aligns across 9 bases. With 1 base clipped from V and 5 bases from J, the junction kept 6 bases outside the gene matches. Germline CDR1 reads MDHEN; CDR2 reads SYDVKM. The CDR3 contains 16 residues. The CDR3 sequence: CASSLSGTGFDQPQHF. As DNA, the CDR3 is TGTGCCAGCAGTTTATCGGGGACAGGGTTCGATCAGCCCCAGCATTTT.

The chain links TRBV6-5 to TRBJ2-2; tentative D call: TRBD1 (6 bases). The CDR3 extends over 16 amino acids. V was cut by 4 bases and J by 3 bases, with 15 bases left in between. Per germline, CDR1 MNHEY and CDR2 SVGAGI. CDR3 nucleotide sequence: TGTGCCAGCAGTTCTCTGGACAGAAGATACACCGGGGAGCTGTTTTTT. Amino acids: CASSSLDRRYTGELFF.

DNA of the CDR3: TGTGCCAGCAGCTCGAACGTACAAAGCTACGAGCAGTACTTC. Protein: CASSSNVQSYEQYF. The V call is TRBV7-8, the J call TRBJ2-7; D is unclear. Trimming took 4 bases from V and 3 from J, leaving 13 bases between them. CDR3 length: 14 amino acids. Germline V gene data show CDR1 as SGHVS and CDR2 as FQNEAQ.

The CDR3 is CASKYTGMRDEQFF. The CDR3 DNA reads TGTGCCAGCAAATACACGGGGATGAGGGATGAGCAGTTCTTC. This chain connects TRBV6-5 to TRBJ2-1; perhaps TRBD2 as D (5 bases). The CDR3 length is 14 residues. Deletions cut 7 bases from V and 8 bases from J, with 18 bases between. CDR1 and CDR2 (germline): MNHEY, SVGAGI.

The chain carries TRBV6-5 and TRBJ1-6, with D maybe TRBD1 (6 bases). This CDR3 has 13 residues. The germline CDR1 and CDR2 sequences are MNHEY and SVGAGI. The ends were cut back, 7 bases at V and 10 bases at J, with 14 bases in the middle. The CDR3 DNA sequence: TGTGCCAGCAAGACAGGACTGGAATCACCCCTCCACTTT. Translating it yields CASKTGLESPLHF.